The 5 T cell receptor beta chains in this list originate from one sample, sequenced in a study of cytomegalovirus exposure and HLA in healthy donors. It was with 60 Vbeta and 13 Jbeta primers that the PCR ran. Method: immunoSEQ multiplex PCR; TCRdb's copy keeps in-frame clones and lacks some. The sample has 68,000 or so clones, around four fifths seen once; the top ten hold about 4.5%. Sequencing input: PBMCs. The receptors come from a woman under 40 in good health and CMV-seronegative.

The V call is TRBV29-1, the J call TRBJ2-5; 9 bases align to TRBD2. From germline, CDR1 is SQVTM and CDR2 ANQGSEA. There are 14 residues in the CDR3. The J segment lost 4 bases and the V segment lost 4 bases, leaving 7 bases of the junction unmatched. The CDR3 reads CSVGGGRAGETQYF. Here the CDR3 DNA reads TGCAGCGTTGGGGGCGGGAGGGCCGGAGAGACCCAGTACTTC.

The rearrangement links TRBV7-9 to TRBJ1-1, with 7 bases identical to TRBD1. With V trimmed by 3 bases and J by 1 base, 5 bases remained unmatched. Germline V CDR1 and CDR2: SEHNR, FQNEAQ (reference sequence). The CDR3 loop spans 15 amino acids. CDR3 sequence (DNA): TGTGCCAGCAGCTTGTGGGGGACAGAGAACACTGAAGCTTTCTTT. This sequence encodes CASSLWGTENTEAFF.

This chain links TRBV18 with TRBJ1-1, with D unresolved. V dropped 5 bases and J dropped 6 bases, with 13 bases sitting between them. The CDR3 is 13 residues long. The germline gives CDR1 KGHSH, CDR2 LQKENI. The CDR3 coding sequence is TGTGCCAGCTCATCTACGGGGTTATCTGAAGCTTTCTTT. This encodes CASSSTGLSEAFF.

The chain combines TRBV15 with TRBJ1-1; D not certain. CDR1 and CDR2 (germline): LNHNV, YYDKDF (reference sequence). There are 15 residues in the CDR3. V lost 0 bases and J 4 bases, leaving 12 bases between the germline ends. The chain's CDR3 is CATSREDRGGTEAFF. DNA for the CDR3: TGTGCCACCAGCAGAGAAGATCGGGGAGGCACTGAAGCTTTCTTT.

The chain joins TRBV4-1 to TRBJ2-4; D remains ambiguous. Looked up from germline, CDR1 is MGHRA and CDR2 is YSYEKL. The CDR3 loop spans 15 amino acids. V was pared by 1 base and J by 8 bases, with 15 bases between. CDR3 sequence (DNA): TGCGCCAGCAGCCAAGGCTCCTATCTTGGTGACATTCAGTACTTC. Translated: CASSQGSYLGDIQYF.